A single sample gave rise to the 32 T cell receptor beta chains below, sequenced in a study of lymphopenia after photon versus proton radiotherapy. Clones were read by immunoSEQ multiplex PCR, and TCRdb kept only the in-frame ones, dropping some. The data show about 16,000 clones, around nine tenths seen once. Specimen: peripheral blood, collected from a patient treated with proton-based radiotherapy. These receptors were taken from a woman aged 60-75 years with cholangiocarcinoma. Some clones in this sample may be carry-over from other donors' samples.

This sequence joins TRBV9 and TRBJ2-3; D is possibly TRBD2 (5 bases). Trimming took 3 bases from V and 2 from J, leaving 16 bases between them. Germline CDR1 SGDLS, CDR2 YYNGEE. This CDR3 contains 16 residues. CDR3 bases: TGTGCCAGCAGCGGGCAAGCGGAGACATCCACAGATACGCAGTATTTT. Translating it yields CASSGQAETSTDTQYF.

This clone was picked up one time. The chain carries TRBV6-5 and TRBJ2-1; TRBD1 agrees at 9 bases. J lost 7 bases, V lost 6 bases, and 10 bases had no gene match. Germline CDR1 is MNHEY and CDR2 is SVGAGI. The CDR3 runs 15 residues. CDR3 sequence (DNA): TGTGCCAGCAGAAAACAGGGGGCGGCTGGAAATGAGCAGTTCTTC. Translating it yields CASRKQGAAGNEQFF.

This chain connects TRBV13 to TRBJ1-3, with 7 bases matching TRBD1. Germline assignment: CDR1 PRHDT and CDR2 FYEKMQ (reference sequence). V shed 2 bases, J shed 0 bases, and the junction held 13 bases outside the gene matches. CDR3 size: 19 residues. The CDR3 spells CASSLTPGGQVLSGNTIYF. CDR3 DNA: TGTGCCAGCAGCTTAACCCCGGGAGGACAGGTACTCTCTGGAAACACCATATATTTT. Full variable domain (outside the CDR3, taken from reference TRBV13 and TRBJ1-3): AAGVIQSPRHLIKEKRETATLKCYPIPRHDTVYWYQQGPGQDPQFLISFYEKMQSDKGSIPDRFSAQQFSDYHSELNMSSLELGDSALYFCASSLTPGGQVLSGNTIYFGEGSWLTVV.

The chain combines TRBV5-6 with TRBJ2-5; TRBD1 agrees at 7 bases. Germline assignment: CDR1 SGHDT and CDR2 YYEEEE. J was trimmed by 3 bases and V by 4 bases; bases with no gene match: 6. The CDR3 consists of 14 residues. CDR3 residues: CASSRGQVEETQYF. CDR3 in DNA: TGTGCCAGCAGCCGTGGACAGGTAGAAGAGACCCAGTACTTC.

This clone appeared a few times. The V call is TRBV7-9, the J call TRBJ1-6; D remains ambiguous. The CDR3 runs to 14 residues. V shed 4 bases and J shed 10 bases, with 14 bases lying between them. Germline V gene data show CDR1 as SEHNR and CDR2 as FQNEAQ (reference sequence). CDR3 protein: CASSSLGLKSPLHF. CDR3 in DNA: TGTGCCAGCAGCTCGTTGGGATTGAAATCACCCCTCCACTTT.

This chain uses TRBV2 with TRBJ2-1; no definite D call. Germline V gives CDR1 SNHLY, CDR2 FYNNEI. The CDR3 has 14 amino acids. The V gene lost 6 bases and the J gene lost 0 bases, with 9 bases spanning the gap. CDR3 protein: CASRIPTSYNEQFF. The CDR3 DNA is TGTGCCAGCAGAATCCCTACCTCCTACAATGAGCAGTTCTTC.

This clone was seen only once. This chain joins TRBV7-6 and TRBJ2-7; 10 positions agree with TRBD2. Germline lookup yields CDR1 SGHVS and CDR2 FNYEAQ. V was clipped by 3 bases and J by 2 bases; unmatched bases: 4. This CDR3 region has 15 residues. The CDR3: CASSFGLAATYEQYF. Here the CDR3 DNA reads TGTGCCAGCAGCTTCGGACTAGCGGCCACCTACGAGCAGTACTTC.

The CDR3 spells CASSTGQEFGYTF. CDR3 coding DNA: TGTGCCAGCAGCACGGGACAGGAGTTTGGCTACACCTTC. V gene TRBV27 combines with J gene TRBJ1-2, with TRBD1 identical over 8 bases. Germline V gene sequence: CDR1 MNHEY, CDR2 SMNVEV (reference sequence). V was pared by 6 bases and J by 7 bases, with 7 bases of the junction left unmatched. This CDR3 spans 13 amino acids.

This clone has only one observation. The chain employs TRBV15 and TRBJ1-2, with 8 positions matching TRBD1. Per the germline V gene, CDR1 is LNHNV and CDR2 is YYDKDF (reference sequence). With V trimmed by 4 bases and J by 8 bases, 9 bases remained unmatched. The length of the CDR3 is 14 residues. The CDR3 nucleotides read TGTGCCACCAGCACCGGGACAGGACATTTGGGCTACACCTTC. Its protein is CATSTGTGHLGYTF.

The V and J genes are TRBV2 and TRBJ2-1; 14 nucleotides match TRBD2. Germline V lookup: CDR1 SNHLY, CDR2 FYNNEI. V shed 10 bases, J shed 6 bases, and the junction held 8 bases outside the gene matches. CDR3 length: 15 residues. CDR3 coding DNA: TGTGCCACCGTCCCCGGGACTAGCGGGAGCAATGAGCAGTTCTTC. Translation gives CATVPGTSGSNEQFF. Full variable domain (missing parts from reference TRBV2 and TRBJ2-1): EPEVTQTPSHQVTQMGQEVILRCVPISNHLYFYWYRQILGQKVEFLVSFYNNEISEKSEIFDDQFSVERPDGSNFTLKIRSTKLEDSAMYFCATVPGTSGSNEQFFGPGTRLTVL.

The chain combines TRBV5-1 with TRBJ1-1; D gene uncertain. Germline values: CDR1 SGHRS, CDR2 YFSETQ. The CDR3 loop spans 11 amino acids. V was shortened by 4 bases and J by 7 bases, with 8 bases between the two germline ends. As DNA, the CDR3 is TGCGCCAGCAGCACGGTAGATGAAGCTTTCTTT. Its translation is CASSTVDEAFF.

The chain combines TRBV11-1 with TRBJ2-7; 7 positions match TRBD1. Losses at the gene ends were 4 bases for V and 1 base for J; bases not matched to a gene: 4. The CDR3 extends over 14 amino acids. Per germline, CDR1 SGHAT and CDR2 FQDESV (reference sequence). CDR3 DNA sequence: TGTGCCAGCAGCTCGGGACAGCGTTCCTACGAGCAGTACTTC. Protein: CASSSGQRSYEQYF.

This chain joins TRBV2 and TRBJ1-2; the D is unclear. Trimming pared 2 bases from V and 0 bases from J, leaving 10 bases between. This CDR3 region has 15 residues. Germline V lookup: CDR1 SNHLY, CDR2 FYNNEI. Here the CDR3 reads CASSELGGTNYGYTF. The CDR3 bases are TGTGCCAGCAGTGAACTGGGCGGGACTAACTATGGCTACACCTTC.

The chain recombines TRBV6-5 with TRBJ2-3, with D maybe TRBD2 (6 bases). Germline V CDR1 and CDR2: MNHEY, SVGAGI. The CDR3 spans 13 residues. Trimming left V 7 bases short and J 3 bases short, with 11 bases between. This CDR3 is CASTIGGTDTQYF. CDR3 in DNA: TGTGCCAGCACGATTGGGGGGACAGATACGCAGTATTTT.

The gene calls are TRBV7-9 and TRBJ1-6; 10 bases map to TRBD1. V shed 5 bases, J shed 5 bases, and the junction held 9 bases outside the gene matches. Per the germline V gene, CDR1 is SEHNR and CDR2 is FQNEAQ (reference sequence). The CDR3 is made up of 17 amino acids. CDR3 bases: TGTGCCAGCAGCCCTGGTCCGGGACAGGGGCATAATTCACCCCTCCACTTT. This encodes CASSPGPGQGHNSPLHF.

DNA of the CDR3: TGCGCCAGCAGCCAAGATCCGAGACGCCACTATAGCTCCTACGAGCAGTACTTC. Translating gives CASSQDPRRHYSSYEQYF. The chain recombines TRBV4-1 with TRBJ2-7, with D unclear. Trimming cost V 0 bases and J 0 bases, with 18 bases left between them. Germline assignment: CDR1 MGHRA and CDR2 YSYEKL. CDR3 size: 18 residues.

The J gene is TRBJ2-7, the V gene TRBV4-2; the match to TRBD2 covers 9 bases. The germline V gene has CDR1 LGHNA and CDR2 YNFKEQ. The ends lost 4 bases at V and 0 bases at J; junction bases unmatched: 13. The CDR3 is made up of 18 amino acids. CDR3 loop: CASSREEKAGGDSYEQYF. CDR3 in DNA: TGTGCCAGCAGCCGAGAAGAAAAAGCGGGGGGCGACTCCTACGAGCAGTACTTC.

The chain joins TRBV7-9 to TRBJ2-2; D remains ambiguous. Per the germline V gene, CDR1 is SEHNR and CDR2 is FQNEAQ (reference sequence). V was pared by 2 bases and J by 6 bases, with 10 bases between. This CDR3 comprises 14 residues. The CDR3, as DNA: TGTGCCAGCAGCTTAATTAGTAACCCCGGGGAGCTGTTTTTT. Protein: CASSLISNPGELFF.

V usage is TRBV7-9 and J usage is TRBJ2-7; 9 bases match TRBD1. Unmatched junction bases numbered 10, after V lost 5 bases and J lost 5 bases. This CDR3 contains 15 residues. Germline V gives CDR1 SEHNR, CDR2 FQNEAQ (reference sequence). The CDR3 DNA sequence: TGTGCCAGCAGCCACACAGGGGGCACATCCCACGAGCAGTACTTC. Translation gives CASSHTGGTSHEQYF.

Turning to this clone: Germline and junction disagree at one end, which may indicate a read error. V usage is TRBV29-1 and J usage is TRBJ1-2; TRBD1 aligns across 7 bases. The CDR3 has 10 residues. Germline V CDR1 and CDR2: SQVTM, ANQGSEA. CDR3 DNA sequence: TGCAGCGGAGGGACAGAGCCTATGTCCTTC. It specifies CSGGTEPMSF.

The rearrangement joins TRBV13 to TRBJ1-5; D is perhaps TRBD1 (6 bases). Trimming stripped 4 bases from V and 4 bases from J, with 8 bases between. Germline V gene sequence: CDR1 PRHDT, CDR2 FYEKMQ (reference sequence). The CDR3 covers 13 residues. The CDR3 DNA reads TGTGCCAGCAGCTCAACAGGGAATCAGCCCCAGCATTTT. This translates into CASSSTGNQPQHF. The variable domain in full, completed from reference TRBV13 and TRBJ1-5, reads AAGVIQSPRHLIKEKRETATLKCYPIPRHDTVYWYQQGPGQDPQFLISFYEKMQSDKGSIPDRFSAQQFSDYHSELNMSSLELGDSALYFCASSSTGNQPQHFGDGTRLSIL.

The chain couples TRBV6-5 to TRBJ2-5; D is unclear. V lost 6 bases to trimming and J lost 0 bases, with 11 bases between them. The CDR3 has 14 residues. Germline-derived CDR1 and CDR2 are MNHEY and SVGAGI. This CDR3 reads CASSRRPYQETQYF. The CDR3 DNA reads TGTGCCAGCAGCCGGCGCCCGTACCAAGAGACCCAGTACTTC.

This chain connects TRBV4-2 to TRBJ2-3; D is possibly TRBD2 (5 bases). The germline V and J ends were trimmed by 4 bases and 0 bases, with 11 bases remaining between them. CDR3 size: 15 residues. Germline V lookup: CDR1 LGHNA, CDR2 YNFKEQ. CDR3 region: CASSPTLASTDTQYF. The CDR3 DNA reads TGTGCCAGCAGCCCGACCCTAGCTAGCACAGATACGCAGTATTTT.

This chain joins TRBV2 and TRBJ1-6, with D tentatively TRBD1 (6 bases). Germline CDR1 and CDR2: SNHLY and FYNNEI. V lost 6 bases and J 3 bases, leaving 18 bases between the germline ends. The CDR3 contains 17 residues. CDR3 bases: TGTGCCAGCAGCCACTTAGACAGGTCCTTCTATAATTCACCCCTCCACTTT. It yields the protein CASSHLDRSFYNSPLHF.

The gene calls are TRBV4-2 and TRBJ2-3; tentative D call: TRBD2 (5 bases). V was trimmed by 1 base and J by 2 bases, leaving 19 bases between them. CDR1 and CDR2 (germline): LGHNA, YNFKEQ. The CDR3 spans 18 residues. The CDR3 is CASSQAVANQRITDTQYF. In DNA, the CDR3 is TGTGCCAGCAGCCAAGCCGTAGCTAATCAGCGGATCACAGATACGCAGTATTTT.

The chain couples TRBV19 to TRBJ2-3; D is unresolved. V shed 5 bases and J shed 4 bases, with 22 bases lying between them. The CDR3 extends over 17 amino acids. Per germline, CDR1 LNHDA and CDR2 SQIVND (reference sequence). The chain's CDR3 is CASSPTLGRVGADTQYF. The CDR3 region has the DNA TGTGCCAGTAGTCCTACTCTCGGTAGGGTCGGCGCAGATACGCAGTATTTT. The variable domain in full, with the rest retrieved from reference TRBV19 and TRBJ2-3, is DGGITQSPKYLFRKEGQNVTLSCEQNLNHDAMYWYRQDPGQGLRLIYYSQIVNDFQKGDIAEGYSVSREKKESFPLTVTSAQKNPTAFYLCASSPTLGRVGADTQYFGPGTRLTVL.

This sequence joins TRBV27 and TRBJ1-1; 10 bases are shared with TRBD1. Germline assignment: CDR1 MNHEY and CDR2 SMNVEV (reference sequence). V was clipped by 4 bases and J by 6 bases; unmatched bases: 5. This CDR3 has 14 residues. DNA for the CDR3: TGTGCCAGCAGTTCGACAGGGGGCGCCGCTGAAGCTTTCTTT. Protein sequence: CASSSTGGAAEAFF.

This chain uses TRBV28 with TRBJ2-5; D is perhaps TRBD1 (6 bases). The DNA end lines up better with TRBJ2-7; the J call may be wrong. Germline V gene sequence: CDR1 MDHEN, CDR2 SYDVKM. The CDR3 totals 14 residues. CDR3 DNA: TGTGCCATCAGAAAGGGGGTTTACTCCTACGAGCAGTACTTC. Amino acid sequence: CAIRKGVYSYEQYF.

The chain employs TRBV11-2 and TRBJ1-1; D is undetermined. The CDR3 sequence is 16 residues long. From germline, CDR1 is SGHAT and CDR2 FQNNGV. V lost 6 bases to trimming and J lost 0 bases, with 17 bases between them. CDR3 amino acids: CASSYTRSGMNTEAFF. DNA for the CDR3: TGTGCCAGCAGTTACACTAGGAGCGGCATGAACACTGAAGCTTTCTTT. Combining the CDR3 with reference TRBV11-2 and TRBJ1-1 gives the whole variable domain EAGVAQSPRYKIIEKRQSVAFWCNPISGHATLYWYQQILGQGPKLLIQFQNNGVVDDSQLPKDRFSAERLKGVDSTLKIQPAKLEDSAVYLCASSYTRSGMNTEAFFGQGTRLTVV.

This clone was recorded only once. At one boundary the junction diverges from the germline segment, which might be a read error. The chain couples TRBV6-4 to TRBJ2-3; unclear D gene. CDR1 and CDR2 (germline): MRHNA, SNTAGT. The CDR3 totals 12 residues. CDR3 sequence (DNA): TGTGCCAGCAGTTACTCGAGGGATACGCAGTATTTT. Translated: CASSYSRDTQYF.

The chain joins TRBV5-1 to TRBJ2-3; D perhaps matches TRBD1 (6 bases). Trimming pared 0 bases from V and 0 bases from J, leaving 11 bases between. The CDR3 sequence is 16 residues long. In germline, CDR1 is SGHRS, CDR2 YFSETQ. CDR3 sequence: CASSLVGTTSTDTQYF. The CDR3 bases are TGCGCCAGCAGCTTGGTGGGGACAACTAGCACAGATACGCAGTATTTT.

V and J are TRBV4-1 and TRBJ1-4, with D unresolved. This CDR3 has 15 amino acids. Germline V gene sequence: CDR1 MGHRA, CDR2 YSYEKL. The germline V and J ends were trimmed by 5 bases and 0 bases, with 10 bases remaining between them. In DNA form, the CDR3 reads TGCGCCAGCAGCGTGCGACGATCAACTAATGAAAAACTGTTTTTT. Its protein is CASSVRRSTNEKLFF.